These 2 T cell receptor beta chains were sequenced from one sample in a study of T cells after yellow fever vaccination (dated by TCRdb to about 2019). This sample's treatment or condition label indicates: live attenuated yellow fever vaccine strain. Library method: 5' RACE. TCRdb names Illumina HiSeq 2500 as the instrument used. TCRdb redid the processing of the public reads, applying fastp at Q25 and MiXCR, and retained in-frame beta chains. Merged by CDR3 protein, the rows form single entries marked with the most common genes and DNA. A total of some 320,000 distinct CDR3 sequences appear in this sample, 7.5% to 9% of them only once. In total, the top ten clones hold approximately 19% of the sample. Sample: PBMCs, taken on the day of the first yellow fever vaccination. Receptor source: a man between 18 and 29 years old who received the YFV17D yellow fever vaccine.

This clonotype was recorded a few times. The CDR3 nucleotides read TGCGCCAGCAGCTTGGCACAGGACTATGGCTACACCTTC. Translating gives CASSLAQDYGYTF. V gene TRBV5-1 combines with J gene TRBJ1-2; TRBD1 is a possible D gene (5 bases). Between the trimmed V and J ends, which lost 0 bases and 3 bases, there was a span of 6 bases. The V gene's germline CDR1 is SGHRS and CDR2 YFSETQ. The CDR3 runs 13 residues.

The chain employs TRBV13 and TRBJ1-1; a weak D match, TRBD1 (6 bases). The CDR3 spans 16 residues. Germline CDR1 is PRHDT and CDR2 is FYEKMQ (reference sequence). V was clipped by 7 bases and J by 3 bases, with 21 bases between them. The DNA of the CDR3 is TGTGCCAGCATCCCCGAGCGCGGGGGCAGGTACACTGAAGCTTTCTTT. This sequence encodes CASIPERGGRYTEAFF.